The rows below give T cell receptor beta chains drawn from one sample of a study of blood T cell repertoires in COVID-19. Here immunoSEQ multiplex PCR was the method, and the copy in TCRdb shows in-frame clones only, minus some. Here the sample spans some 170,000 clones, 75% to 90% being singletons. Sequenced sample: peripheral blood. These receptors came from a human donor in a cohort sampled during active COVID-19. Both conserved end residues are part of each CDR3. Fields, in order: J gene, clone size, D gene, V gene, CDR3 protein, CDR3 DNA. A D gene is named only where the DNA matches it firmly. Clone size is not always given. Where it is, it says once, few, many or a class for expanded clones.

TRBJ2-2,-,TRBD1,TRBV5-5,CASRRYTGTVNTGELFF,TGTGCCAGCCGACGATACACCGGGACAGTGAACACCGGGGAGCTGTTTTTT
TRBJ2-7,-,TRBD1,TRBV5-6,CASSLGMTGVLYEQYF,TGTGCCAGCAGCTTGGGAATGACAGGGGTACTCTACGAGCAGTACTTC
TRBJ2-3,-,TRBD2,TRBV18,CASSPFHASGGAADTQYF,TGTGCCAGCTCGCCCTTTCATGCCTCCGGGGGGGCAGCAGATACGCAGTATTTT
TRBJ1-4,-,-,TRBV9,CASSGGAAGEKLFF,TGTGCCAGCAGTGGGGGCGCGGCCGGTGAAAAACTGTTTTTT
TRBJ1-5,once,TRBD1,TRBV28,CASRPRTGTPYSNQPQHF,TGTGCCAGCAGACCTAGGACAGGGACACCGTATAGCAATCAGCCCCAGCATTTT
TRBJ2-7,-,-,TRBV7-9,CASSLDIQYEQYF,TGTGCCAGCAGCTTGGACATCCAGTACGAGCAGTACTTC
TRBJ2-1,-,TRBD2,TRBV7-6,CASSLSAGGQGEQFF,TGTGCCAGCAGCTTGTCAGCGGGAGGCCAGGGTGAGCAGTTCTTC
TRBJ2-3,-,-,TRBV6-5,CASRPDSTDTQYF,TGTGCCAGCAGACCCGACAGTACAGATACGCAGTATTTT
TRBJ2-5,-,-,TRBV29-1,CSVSPTLTYETQYF,TGCAGCGTTTCCCCGACACTGACCTACGAGACCCAGTACTTC
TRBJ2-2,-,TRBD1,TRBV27,CASSYGTGNTGELFF,TGTGCCAGCAGTTATGGGACAGGGAACACCGGGGAGCTGTTTTTT
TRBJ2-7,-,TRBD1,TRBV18,CASSRSGTVYEQYF,TGTGCCAGCTCACGATCCGGGACAGTCTACGAGCAGTACTTC
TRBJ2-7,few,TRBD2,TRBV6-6,CASSAPSGAGYEQYF,TGTGCCAGCAGTGCGCCCAGCGGGGCCGGGTACGAGCAGTACTTC
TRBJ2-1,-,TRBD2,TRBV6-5,CASSGLAGLNEQFF,TGTGCCAGCTCGGGACTAGCGGGGCTTAATGAGCAGTTCTTC
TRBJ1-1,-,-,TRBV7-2,CASNLPGINTEAFF,TGTGCCAGCAACTTACCCGGGATTAACACTGAAGCTTTCTTT
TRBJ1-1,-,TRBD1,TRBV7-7,CASSFEAKVNRDRASNTEAFF,TGTGCCAGCAGCTTCGAGGCGAAGGTAAACCGCGACAGGGCGTCGAACACTGAAGCTTTCTTT
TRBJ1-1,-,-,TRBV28,CASSLSGGGNTEAFF,TGTGCCAGCAGTTTATCTGGGGGAGGAAACACTGAAGCTTTCTTT
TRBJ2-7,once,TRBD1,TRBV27,CASSPPHGTGHLQTYEQYF,TGTGCCAGCAGTCCTCCTCACGGGACAGGACACCTACAAACCTACGAGCAGTACTTC
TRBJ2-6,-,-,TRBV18,CASSPVRLSGANVLTF,TGTGCCAGCTCACCAGTACGACTCTCTGGGGCCAACGTCCTGACTTTC
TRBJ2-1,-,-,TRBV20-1,CSGGDVNEQFF,TGCAGTGGGGGAGATGTGAATGAGCAGTTCTTC
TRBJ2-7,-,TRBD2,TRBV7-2,CASSPSSGRVHEQYF,TGTGCCAGCAGCCCGTCTAGCGGGAGAGTACACGAGCAGTACTTC
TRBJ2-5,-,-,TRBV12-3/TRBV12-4,CASNAGEWTQYF,TGTGCCAGCAACGCAGGGGAGTGGACCCAGTACTTC
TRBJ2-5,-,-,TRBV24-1,CATSGAGLWETQYF,TGTGCCACCAGTGGGGCGGGACTTTGGGAGACCCAGTACTTC
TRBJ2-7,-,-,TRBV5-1,CASSLVGSNLAYEQYF,TGCGCCAGCAGCTTGGTTGGCAGCAACCTAGCCTACGAGCAGTACTTC
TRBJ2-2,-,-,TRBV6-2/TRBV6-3,CASSSSYTGELFF,TGTGCCAGCAGTTCCTCCTACACCGGGGAGCTGTTTTTT
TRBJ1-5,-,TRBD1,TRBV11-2,CASSKTGASNQPQHF,TGTGCCAGCAGCAAAACAGGGGCCAGCAATCAGCCCCAGCATTTT
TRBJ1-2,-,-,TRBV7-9,CASSSDSSDGYTF,TGTGCCAGCAGTTCGGACAGTAGCGATGGCTACACCTTC
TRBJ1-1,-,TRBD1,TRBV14,CASRADRGSYTEAFF,TGTGCCAGCAGGGCGGACAGGGGGTCTTATACTGAAGCTTTCTTT
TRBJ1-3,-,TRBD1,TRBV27,CASRTGTGVENTIYF,TGTGCCAGCAGAACCGGGACAGGGGTGGAAAACACCATATATTTT
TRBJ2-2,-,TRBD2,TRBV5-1,CASSLTGTSGGADTGELFF,TGCGCCAGCAGCTTAACCGGGACTAGCGGGGGGGCCGACACCGGGGAGCTGTTTTTT
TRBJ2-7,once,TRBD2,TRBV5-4,CASTRVTSGAYEQYF,TGTGCCAGCACCCGAGTGACTAGCGGGGCCTACGAGCAGTACTTC
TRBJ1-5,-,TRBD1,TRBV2,CASQAGGYGSNQPQHF,TGTGCCAGCCAGGCAGGGGGCTACGGGAGCAATCAGCCCCAGCATTTT
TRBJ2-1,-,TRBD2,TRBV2,CASFRAGRNNEQFF,TGTGCCAGCTTCCGAGCGGGGAGGAACAATGAGCAGTTCTTC
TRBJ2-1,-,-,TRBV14,CASSQHRDPSYNEQFF,TGTGCCAGCAGCCAACACCGGGATCCCTCCTACAATGAGCAGTTCTTC
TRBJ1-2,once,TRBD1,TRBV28,CASSPRTGANYGYTF,TGTGCCAGCAGTCCTAGGACAGGGGCTAACTATGGCTACACCTTC
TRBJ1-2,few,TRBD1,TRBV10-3,CAISEPQRPNTGAHGYTF,TGTGCCATCAGTGAGCCCCAACGTCCAAATACAGGGGCTCATGGCTACACCTTC
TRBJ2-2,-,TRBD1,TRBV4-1,CASSQLNRGTGELFF,TGCGCCAGCAGCCAGCTCAACAGGGGCACCGGGGAGCTGTTTTTT
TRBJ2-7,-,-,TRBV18,CASSPGAQFEQYF,TGTGCCAGCTCACCAGGGGCACAGTTCGAGCAGTACTTC